The T cell receptor (beta chain) under discussion was sequenced for a study of cytomegalovirus exposure and HLA in healthy donors (dated by TCRdb to 2016 to 2017). Describing the broader study: An earlier analysis of about 560 of the donors reported 250 to 300 Gb of sequence data and 95 million to 120 million unique TCR beta sequences obtained from some 200 million T cells. HLA typing covered class I and class II loci at four-digit resolution. The study aimed to test whether signatures of past pathogen exposure could be identified by cataloging public T cell receptors. To predict cytomegalovirus infection status, the study combined high-throughput TCR immunosequencing, statistical association of individual TCRs with disease status, and machine learning. Among the roughly 400 genotyped donors, approximately 82% belonged to the genetic ancestry cluster associated with self-reported Caucasian donors. In the later analysis, no new phenotypic data were used to find candidate immune exposures; instead, reliance was placed on TCR beta sequences and their occurrence across donors. All discovery cohort repertoires had been generated on a single sequencing platform. An early release covering over 500 HLA-typed donors comprised around 300 gigabases of sequencing data and some 79 million unique TCR sequences. Typing coverage varied by locus: about 629-630 donors for A, B, C, DRB1 and DQB1; 522 for DQA1; about 590 for DPA1; approximately 490 for DPB1. In a later analysis, previously published TCR beta repertoires from several hundred donors were re-analyzed and high-resolution HLA genotyping was added so that TCR occurrence patterns could be studied. An earlier analysis of around 580 of the donors used high-throughput TCR beta sequencing to judge whether each TCR beta V gene segment behaved as functional or pseudogenic. In addition to the first cohort of 666 subjects, a separate validation cohort of approximately 130 different subjects was used. A later genetic analysis used genome-wide SNP genotypes for about 60% of the roughly 700 donors, treating that subset as a discovery cohort. Donor age, sex, ethnicity and CMV serostatus were compiled together with the repertoire data. Because of strong linkage in the cohort, roughly five DR-DQ haplotypes were treated as single units for association and clustering. The study profiled the T cell repertoires of more than 500 subjects by immunosequencing and related them to cytomegalovirus serostatus. On average, around 200,000 unique TCR beta nucleotide sequences were sequenced per donor among 398 genotyped donors of the cohort, with about 17% of those sequences being non-productive.

CDR1 and CDR2 are read off the germline V gene as KGHSH and LQKENI. Trimming costs V 6 bases and J 2 bases, and their ends lie 10 bases apart. Spanning cysteine to phenylalanine, the CDR3 consists of 14 amino acids. Only CDR3 DNA remains: 42 bases, in frame from the first base. The cohort was made up of several hundred healthy bone marrow donors. At the time of sampling, every cohort member was nominally healthy, though immune exposures that went unrecorded were likely present. Of the approximately 700 cohort members, about 270 had a positive CMV serostatus and approximately 400 had a negative one, while no CMV serostatus was recorded for the donor. Each donor provided a peripheral blood sample, and peripheral blood mononuclear cells were used for TCR beta sequencing. Genomic DNA was extracted from the blood cell samples with the Qiagen DNeasy Blood Extraction Kit. Libraries were built with the immunoSEQ multiplex PCR assay. A mixture of 60 forward primers for TCR Vbeta segments and 13 reverse primers for TCR Jbeta segments was used in the multiplex PCR. Amplification of the CDR3 region of rearranged TCR beta genes was performed with a multiplex PCR assay on genomic DNA. The Illumina HiSeq System was used to sequence the amplified TCR beta libraries as 87-base-pair reads. In the original analysis: A later analysis counted about 82 million unique TCR beta chains across the 666 repertoires, and 10 million to 11 million of these chains were shared by at least two donors. To remove PCR and sequencing errors, raw reads were error-corrected and collapsed into unique sequences using a nearest-neighbor algorithm that merged closely related sequences. To assign V, D and J gene segments, CDR3 sequences were aligned to IMGT reference sequences. For a sequence to be retained, a match of at least six nucleotides to both a V gene segment and a J gene segment was required. A rearrangement was called productive if the CDR3 had no stop codons and remained in frame with V and J, and every other rearrangement was called non-productive. CDR3 was defined by IMGT convention, running from the second conserved V-encoded cysteine to the conserved J-encoded phenylalanine. In an earlier analysis of around 600 of the donors, sequences lacking an unambiguous match to a single V gene segment were excluded. In an earlier analysis of some 590 of the donors, a V segment was called functional when productive rearrangements were above 56.7%, and segregating when the standard deviation between donors exceeded 5%. A statistical classification framework was built for diagnosing cytomegalovirus status from the catalog of TCR beta chain sequences. In a later analysis, TCR nucleotide sequences were compared against IMGT/GENE-DB human TR gene sequences so that V and J genes could be assigned. The TCRdist pipeline was used in a later analysis to assign CDR3 sequences and most-parsimonious VDJ recombination scenarios. In a later analysis, each TCR beta chain was defined by its CDR3 amino acid sequence together with its V-gene family, and reads lacking a unique V-gene family were excluded. As a way to deal with suspected cross-contamination and a sequencing artifact, a later analysis dropped 592 nucleotide sequences that were highly shared and had low generation probability. For each public chain, a later analysis derived a clonal expansion index from normalized ranks of inferred template counts within each repertoire. A later analysis computed generation probabilities with a VDJ recombination model fitted to out-of-frame rearrangements, and checked the results against IGoR. A later analysis scored TCR-TCR, TCR-HLA and TCR-CMV co-occurrence with hypergeometric tests, applying a repertoire-size bias correction to TCR pairs. To estimate false discovery rates, a later analysis permuted the HLA or CMV assignments 20 times. In a later analysis, co-occurring TCRs were grouped using DBSCAN, with TCRdist sequence similarity added in when clustering inside HLA-allele-positive subsets. Repertoires with fewer than 30,000 or more than 120,000 public chains were left out of co-occurrence clustering, as were four to six repertoires with anomalous nucleotide sharing. What TCRdb holds here is the immuneACCESS table cut down to in-frame rearrangements. Part of the clones is not present; checked against another copy, under half of the missing clones reflect an unresolved V gene, and the others are unexplained. That table gives V, J and clone size, and the DNA gave D and trimming. The sample table records about 43,000 clones; around 60% of these occur just once. Roughly 9.3% of the sample lies in the top ten.

What the work shows at the level of the full study, not this receptor alone: Some IMGT-functional V segments, including TRBV6-2 and TRBV6-3, could not be distinguished by the 87-base-pair reads and were therefore excluded. CMV serostatus was the only immune exposure information available for the cohort. The study listed 164 TCR beta chains as associated with cytomegalovirus. While some public TCRs were present in many individuals, most TCR sequences turned up only very rarely across donors. The classifier was reported to diagnose cytomegalovirus status with high specificity and sensitivity in both the original cohort and the validation cohort. The cohort was sequenced for TCR beta chains only, and without alpha or paired-chain data the features that could be detected were limited. According to the authors, the approach could potentially be generalized to other disease states and immunological phenotypes. Several of the top co-occurrence clusters appeared to be linked to parvovirus B19, influenza, CMV and Epstein-Barr virus, according to a later analysis. An association between a missense DCLRE1C variant and V-gene and J-gene trimming of TCR beta chains was found in a later genetic analysis and replicated in an independent cohort. In an earlier analysis of approximately 590 of the donors, most TCR beta V segments appeared in productive rearrangements about 87% or about 30% of the time, broadly matching IMGT annotations. In a later analysis, TCR association rates were found to vary across HLA loci, with the most associated TCRs seen for DRB1 alleles and the fewest for HLA-C alleles. According to a later analysis, most CMV-associated TCR beta chains appeared to be HLA-restricted, and the HLA associations seemed to be driven largely by CMV exposure. Specific HLA alleles were associated with around 18,000 TCR beta sequences at a false discovery rate of 0.05 in a later analysis. Because HLA typing was missing for some donors at each locus, association tests included only the typed subset. Linkage disequilibrium might explain the correlated functional status among segregating V segments, but an unknown experimental factor could not be excluded. According to a later genetic analysis, donors in an Asian-associated ancestry cluster had fewer N-insertions in productive TCRs than the approximately 700-donor mean. The presence/absence analyses assumed that sequencing depth was roughly uniform across donors, and that assumption may not be true. A cluster of highly shared sequence variants was judged likely to represent a technical artifact of the sequencing pipeline. Because counts were too low, around 18 rarely observed V segments, including chromosome 9 orphons, were left out of the earlier analysis of a few hundred of the donors. In a later analysis, HLA-associated TCR beta chains showed more clonal expansion and lower generation probabilities than non-associated chains that were equally common. Strong co-occurrence of HLA alleles, especially DR and DQ, made assigning TCR associations to individual alleles difficult. A further reported finding was that TCR beta sequences accurately predicted the HLA-A and HLA-B alleles for most subjects in the first cohort. In vitro tests confirmed that three of the cytomegalovirus-associated TCR beta chains recognize cytomegalovirus antigens.

Remarks on this clone: Its recognized antigen is unknown. There are no base qualities to consult, and no much larger clone falls within one base.

Sequenced input: PBMCs. This receptor chain uses TRBV18 and TRBJ2-2; 5 matching bases give a weak D call of TRBD1. This clonotype was obtained from a human donor in good health. The nucleotide sequence reads TGTGCCAGCTCCCCGACAGTAAACACCGGGGAGCTGTTTTTT. Translated, this is CASSPTVNTGELFF.